The T cell receptor (beta chain) under discussion was sequenced for a study of CD8 T cells in Susac syndrome. Study-wide results and caveats: That the number of individuals in its TCR sequencing and HLA analysis was relatively small was acknowledged by the study.

Reverse transcription of about 0.45 to 1 ug RNA used random hexamers. An immunoSEQ multiplex PCR generated amplified TCR beta CDR3 products spanning 54 Vbeta and 13 Jbeta. TCRdb called the immunoSEQ multiplex PCR reads again in MiXCR, with one record for every CDR3 protein. This sample has more than 200,000 distinct CDR3 sequences, with approximately 90% found just once. Trimming removed 7 bases at V and 11 bases at J, with 14 bases between. The CDR3 extends over 11 amino acids. Regarding this clonotype: Its antigen remains unidentified.

TCR beta sequencing covered blood CD8+ and CD4+ T cells. Bulk CD8+ and CD4+ cells came from magnetic negative isolation; CD8+ TEMRA by FACS. Source material: CD8+ T cells from PBMCs. This rearrangement joins TRBV12-3 or TRBV12-4 to TRBJ1-1, with D possibly matching TRBD1 (5 bases). The sequence came from a human donor with multiple sclerosis. For the CDR3, the DNA is TGTGCCAGCACTCCTGGGGGGTCCGCTTTCTTT. Its protein is CASTPGGSAFF.